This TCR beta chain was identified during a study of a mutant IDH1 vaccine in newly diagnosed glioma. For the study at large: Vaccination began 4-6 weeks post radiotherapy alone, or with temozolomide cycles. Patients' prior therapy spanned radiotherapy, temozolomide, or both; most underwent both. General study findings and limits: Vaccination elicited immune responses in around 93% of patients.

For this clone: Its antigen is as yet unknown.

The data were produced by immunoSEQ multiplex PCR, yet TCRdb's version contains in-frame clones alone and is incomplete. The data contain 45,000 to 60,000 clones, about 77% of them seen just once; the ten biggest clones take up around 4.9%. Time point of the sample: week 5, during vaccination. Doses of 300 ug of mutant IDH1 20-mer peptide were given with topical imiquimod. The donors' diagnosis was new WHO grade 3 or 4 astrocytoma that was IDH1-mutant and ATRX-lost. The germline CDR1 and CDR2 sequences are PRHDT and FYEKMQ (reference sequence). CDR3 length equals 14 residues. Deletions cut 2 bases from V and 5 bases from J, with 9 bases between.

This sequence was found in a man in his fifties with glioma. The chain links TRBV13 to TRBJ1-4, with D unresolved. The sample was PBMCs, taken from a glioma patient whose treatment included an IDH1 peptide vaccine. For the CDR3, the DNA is TGTGCCAGCAGCTTAAGGACCCGCAATGAAAAACTGTTTTTT. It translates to CASSLRTRNEKLFF.